This T cell receptor (beta chain) was obtained from a study of shared clonotypes between healthy human individuals. On the study more broadly: Donors had three CD4 naive, three CD4 memory, two CD8 naive and one CD8 memory plate apiece.

Method: immunoSEQ multiplex PCR; TCRdb's copy keeps in-frame clones and lacks some. Of about 980,000 clones in the sample, over 60% were seen once. The CDR3 sequence is 15 residues long. V was pared by 2 bases and J by 4 bases, with 5 bases of the junction left unmatched. CDR1 and CDR2 from the germline V gene are LNHDA and SQIVND (reference sequence). The receptor's source is a man younger than 35 in good health. The sample comprised memory CD4+ T cells sorted from blood. The subset: CD45RA-negative fraction. The chain employs TRBV19 and TRBJ1-3; 7 bases are a match to TRBD1. The chain's CDR3 is CASSITGAFGNTIYF. CDR3 DNA: TGTGCCAGTAGTATAACAGGGGCGTTCGGAAACACCATATATTTT. The entire variable domain, with the rest obtained from reference TRBV19 and TRBJ1-3, is as follows: DGGITQSPKYLFRKEGQNVTLSCEQNLNHDAMYWYRQDPGQGLRLIYYSQIVNDFQKGDIAEGYSVSREKKESFPLTVTSAQKNPTAFYLCASSITGAFGNTIYFGEGSWLTVV.